This is a list of T cell receptor beta chains from one sample in a study of blood T cells in healthy people across ages. Each CDR3 protein gets one entry after TCRdb re-called the 5' RACE reads with MiXCR. The profile covers fewer than 900,000 distinct CDR3 sequences, with under 40% appearing a single time and 10% to 15% taken by the ten largest. The specimen was blood. These TCRs come from a man aged 18 to 29 in good health. The CDR3 runs from the conserved cysteine through the conserved F or W. D genes are given only for firm matches. Rows give clone size only sometimes, using once, few, many, or a class for an expanded clone.

d_gene	v_gene	j_gene	abundance	CDR3nt	CDR3aa
NA	TRBV3-1	TRBJ1-2	NA	TGTGCCAGCAGCCAAGATTGGGGCAACAGGGTGAGTGGCTACACCTTC	CASSQDWGNRVSGYTF
NA	TRBV7-3	TRBJ2-4	few	TGTGCCAGCAGCTTAAGGGGGCCTGCTTTCGGAAACACTCAGTACTTC	CASSLRGPAFGNTQYF
NA	TRBV9	TRBJ2-5	once	TGTGCCAGCAGCGACTACGGTGAGCAGTACTTC	CASSDYGEQYF
NA	TRBV7-9	TRBJ2-3	few	TGTGCCAGCAGCTTAGAGACCACAGGGAGTCAGACAGATACGCAGTATTTT	CASSLETTGSQTDTQYF
TRBD2	TRBV7-2	TRBJ2-1	many	TGTGCCAGCAGCCCCGTCGCCCTACTACCACCGTCTAGCGGGGGGGCGCGTAATGAGCAGTTCTTC	CASSPVALLPPSSGGARNEQFF
TRBD2	TRBV9	TRBJ2-1	NA	TGTGCCAGCAGCGTAGAGCGGGGGGGGCAGCGAGCCTACAATGAGCAGTTCTTC	CASSVERGGQRAYNEQFF
NA	TRBV11-2	TRBJ2-5	NA	TGTGCCAGCAGCTTAGATGTTGAGCAGTACTTC	CASSLDVEQYF
TRBD1	TRBV7-2	TRBJ2-7	once	TGTGCCAGCAGCACAACCGGGACAGGGGCGTATTACGAGCAGTACTTC	CASSTTGTGAYYEQYF
NA	TRBV3-1	TRBJ1-2	NA	TGTGCCAGCAGCCAAGATGGGAGCTCGGCTAACTATGGCTACACCTTC	CASSQDGSSANYGYTF
NA	TRBV4-2	TRBJ2-1	many	TGTGCCAGCAGCCAAGATGAGGCAGGGGTGTACAATGAGCAGTTCTTC	CASSQDEAGVYNEQFF
NA	TRBV9	TRBJ2-1	few	TGTGCCAGCAGCACCCCGGGGGACTACAATGAGCAGTTCTTC	CASSTPGDYNEQFF
TRBD1	TRBV4-2	TRBJ2-2	few	TGTGCCAGCAGCCACGGCGCAGGGGGAGACACCGGGGAGCTGTTTTTT	CASSHGAGGDTGELFF
NA	TRBV7-9	TRBJ1-4	few	TGTGCCAGCAGCTTAACGCCCGAAAAACTGTTTTTT	CASSLTPEKLFF
TRBD2	TRBV6-2/TRBV6-3	TRBJ2-3	NA	TGTGCCAGCAGTTTACGGACTAGCGGGGGGTATACAGATACGCAGTATTTT	CASSLRTSGGYTDTQYF
NA	TRBV20-1	TRBJ2-3	NA	TGCAGTGAGCTAGATCGGGGAGCGCAGTATTTT	CSELDRGAQYF
NA	TRBV7-3	TRBJ2-1	few	TGTGCCAGCAGCTTAGGGTTCGACAATGAGCAGTTCTTC	CASSLGFDNEQFF
NA	TRBV6-1	TRBJ2-7	NA	TGTGCCAGCGGTGGGGAGGCCACCTACGAGCAGTACTTC	CASGGEATYEQYF
TRBD1	TRBV28	TRBJ2-3	NA	TGTGCCAGCAGGGACCGGGACAGCCCCACAGATACGCAGTATTTT	CASRDRDSPTDTQYF
NA	TRBV7-2	TRBJ2-1	few	TGTGCCAGCAGCCCCAGGTCCGCGGGGTCCTACAATGAGCAGTTCTTC	CASSPRSAGSYNEQFF
NA	TRBV27	TRBJ2-7	once	TGTGCCAGCAGTTTCCTGGCGGGCCGCGAGCAGTACTTC	CASSFLAGREQYF
NA	TRBV7-2	TRBJ1-2	NA	TGTGCCAGCAGAGGGCTGGCCGATGGCTACACCTTC	CASRGLADGYTF
NA	TRBV6-6	TRBJ2-2	NA	TGTGCCAGCAGACCCGGGACAAAAGGTGCCGGGGAGCTGTTTTTT	CASRPGTKGAGELFF
NA	TRBV21-1	TRBJ1-5	few	TGTGCCAGTGGGGGGGCGGGCAATCAGCCCCAGCATTTT	CASGGAGNQPQHF
TRBD1	TRBV12-3/TRBV12-4	TRBJ1-3	NA	TGTGCCAGCAGTCCTACAGGGGATAGTTTTAGAAACACCATATATTTT	CASSPTGDSFRNTIYF
TRBD1	TRBV20-1	TRBJ2-3	few	TGCAGTGCTAGAAGAGGGACAGGGACAGATACGCAGTATTTT	CSARRGTGTDTQYF
TRBD2	TRBV9	TRBJ2-1	many	TGTGCCAGCAGCGTAGGAGCGGGGGCTTACAATGAGCAGTTCTTC	CASSVGAGAYNEQFF
NA	TRBV12-3/TRBV12-4	TRBJ2-7	many	TGTGCCAGCAGCTTTGGCGGTATAGGCAGGTGGAGCTCCTACGAGCAGTACTTC	CASSFGGIGRWSSYEQYF
TRBD1	TRBV20-1	TRBJ2-1	many	TGCAGTGCTAGAGATCCGGGACAGCCCTACAATGAGCAGTTCTTC	CSARDPGQPYNEQFF
NA	TRBV12-3/TRBV12-4	TRBJ2-7	NA	TGTGCCAGCAGAATCCCTGGGACCTACGAGCAGTACTTC	CASRIPGTYEQYF
NA	TRBV4-1	TRBJ2-1	NA	TGCGCCAGCAGCCAACAGGCAAGCCAATACAATGAGCTGTTCTTC	CASSQQASQYNELFF
NA	TRBV6-2/TRBV6-3	TRBJ2-1	few	TGTGCCAGCACGACTGTCGGGGGCCACTCCTACAATGAGCAGTTCTTC	CASTTVGGHSYNEQFF
TRBD2	TRBV13	TRBJ2-2	NA	TGTGCCAGCAGCTCCGGACTAGGTCTAAGGGAGCTGTTTTTT	CASSSGLGLRELFF
NA	TRBV20-1	TRBJ2-5	many	TGCAGTGCTAGCTACCAAGAGACCCAGTACTTC	CSASYQETQYF
TRBD1	TRBV27	TRBJ1-2	NA	TGTGCCAGCAGTCCAGGACAGGCGGATGGCTACACCTTC	CASSPGQADGYTF
NA	TRBV5-1	TRBJ2-1	NA	TGCGCCAGCACGGGCACGAGCTCCTACAATGAGCAGTTCTTC	CASTGTSSYNEQFF
NA	TRBV11-2	TRBJ2-3	NA	TGTGCCAGCAGCCCGGACTTGGTAAGCACAGATACGCAGTATTTT	CASSPDLVSTDTQYF
NA	TRBV4-3	TRBJ2-3	many	TGCGCCAGCAGCCAGTCCCGGGCGGATACGCAGTATTTT	CASSQSRADTQYF
TRBD1	TRBV4-2	TRBJ2-5	NA	TGTGCCAGCAGCCCCCACTGGGGACAGGGGGAAGAGACCCAGTACTTC	CASSPHWGQGEETQYF
TRBD1	TRBV5-1	TRBJ1-5	NA	TGCGCCAGCAGCTACCGGGACAGATCTCCATATAGCAATCAGCCCCAGCATTTT	CASSYRDRSPYSNQPQHF
NA	TRBV10-3	TRBJ1-5	NA	TGTGCCATCAGTGAAGGGACCGATCAGCCCCAGCATTTT	CAISEGTDQPQHF
NA	TRBV27	TRBJ2-1	NA	TGTGCCAGCAGTTCAACTCCCAAGGAGCAGTTCTTC	CASSSTPKEQFF
TRBD1	TRBV12-3/TRBV12-4	TRBJ2-3	NA	TGTGTCAGCAATCCTGCGACAGGGGGCTTGGATACGCAGTATTTT	CVSNPATGGLDTQYF
NA	TRBV29-1	TRBJ2-6	many	TGCAGCGTCAGCGTCTCTGGGGCCAACGTCCTGACTTTC	CSVSVSGANVLTF
NA	TRBV6-5	TRBJ1-1	NA	TGTGCCACCATAGGAGGCACTGAAGCTTTCTTT	CATIGGTEAFF
TRBD1	TRBV6-6	TRBJ1-1	few	TGTGCCAGCAGTTACTCGGGGACAGGGTCAACTGAAGCTTTCTTT	CASSYSGTGSTEAFF
NA	TRBV10-3	TRBJ2-3	NA	TGTGCCATCACCGGACAGACCACAGATACGCAGTATTTT	CAITGQTTDTQYF
NA	TRBV6-4	TRBJ2-1	many	TGTGCCAGCAGTGAAGGGGGAGGGACCTACAATGAGCAGTTCTTC	CASSEGGGTYNEQFF
NA	TRBV7-2	TRBJ1-1	NA	TGTGCCAGCAGGACCGCTCGGGGCACTGAAGCTTTCTTT	CASRTARGTEAFF
NA	TRBV29-1	TRBJ1-2	NA	TGCAGCGTTGAAGAATCCCGGCGTGGGGGACTTAACTATGGCTACACCTTC	CSVEESRRGGLNYGYTF
NA	TRBV4-1	TRBJ1-3	NA	TGCGCCAGCAGCCCAGCGGGAGGCAGGTCGTCTGGAAACACCATATATTTT	CASSPAGGRSSGNTIYF
NA	TRBV20-1	TRBJ1-5	NA	TGCGGTGCTAGAGATCTTAAAGGCAATCAGCCCCAGCATTTT	CGARDLKGNQPQHF
TRBD1	TRBV7-9	TRBJ1-4	few	TGTGCCAGCAGCTCAGCGGGACAGGGGAATGAAAAACTGTTTTTT	CASSSAGQGNEKLFF
TRBD2	TRBV7-2	TRBJ2-3	few	TGTGCCAGCAGCTTAGTTGGGACTAACACAGATACGCAGTATTTT	CASSLVGTNTDTQYF
NA	TRBV20-1	TRBJ1-5	few	TGCAGTGCCCGCAGGGGCCATAGCAATCAGCCCCAGCATTTT	CSARRGHSNQPQHF
NA	TRBV6-4	TRBJ1-2	few	TGTGCCAGCAGGAGAACCCAAGGGGGGTTCTATGGCTACACCTTC	CASRRTQGGFYGYTF
NA	TRBV5-5	TRBJ1-6	NA	TGTGCCACCATGCAGGGGCAGAGTAATTCACCCCTCCACTTT	CATMQGQSNSPLHF